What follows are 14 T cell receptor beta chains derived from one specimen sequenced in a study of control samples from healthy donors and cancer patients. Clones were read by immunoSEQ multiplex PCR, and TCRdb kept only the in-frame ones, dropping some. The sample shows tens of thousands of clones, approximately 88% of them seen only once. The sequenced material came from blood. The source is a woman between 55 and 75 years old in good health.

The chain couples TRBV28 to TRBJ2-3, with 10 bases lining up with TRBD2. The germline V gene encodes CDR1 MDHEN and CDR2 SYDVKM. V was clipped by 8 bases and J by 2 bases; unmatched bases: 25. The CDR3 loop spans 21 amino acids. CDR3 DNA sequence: TGTGCCAGCTTTAGCCCGGGACAGACCCTTTCTCTAGCGGGAGCCACAGATACGCAGTATTTT. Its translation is CASFSPGQTLSLAGATDTQYF.

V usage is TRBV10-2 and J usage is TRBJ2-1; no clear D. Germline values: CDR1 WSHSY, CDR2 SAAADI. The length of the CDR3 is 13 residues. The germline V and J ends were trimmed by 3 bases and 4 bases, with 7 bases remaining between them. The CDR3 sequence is CASSDGRYNEQFF. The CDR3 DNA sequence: TGCGCCAGCAGTGACGGCCGTTACAATGAGCAGTTCTTC.

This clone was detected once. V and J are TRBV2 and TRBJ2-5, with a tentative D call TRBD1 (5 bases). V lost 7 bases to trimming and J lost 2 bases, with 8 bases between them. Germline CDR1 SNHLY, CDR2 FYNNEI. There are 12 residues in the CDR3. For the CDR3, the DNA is TGTGCCAGCACAGGGCAACAAGAGACCCAGTACTTC. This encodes CASTGQQETQYF.

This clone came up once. CDR3 protein: CASSCRPESHKVGHVLTF. CDR3 DNA: TGTGCCAGCAGCTGCCGGCCTGAATCTCACAAAGTCGGGCACGTCCTGACTTTC. The rearrangement links TRBV7-6 to TRBJ2-6; D is unresolved. Germline CDR1 SGHVS, CDR2 FNYEAQ. The germline V and J ends were trimmed by 4 bases and 11 bases, with 27 bases remaining between them. The CDR3 is 18 residues long.

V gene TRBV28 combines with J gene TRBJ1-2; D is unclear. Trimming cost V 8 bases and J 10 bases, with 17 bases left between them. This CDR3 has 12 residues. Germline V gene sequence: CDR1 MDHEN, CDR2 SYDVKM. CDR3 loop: CASLKQPLNYTF. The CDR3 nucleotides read TGTGCCAGCCTCAAACAGCCCTTGAACTACACCTTC.

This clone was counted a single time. The DNA of the CDR3 is TGTGCCAGCAGCTCCGGAAGCTCCTATGGCTACACCTTC. It encodes CASSSGSSYGYTF. The gene calls are TRBV11-2 and TRBJ1-2, with no clear D. The CDR3 consists of 13 residues. Germline V gives CDR1 SGHAT, CDR2 FQNNGV. Deletions cut 4 bases from V and 4 bases from J, with 10 bases between. The whole variable domain, remainder taken from reference TRBV11-2 and TRBJ1-2, is EAGVAQSPRYKIIEKRQSVAFWCNPISGHATLYWYQQILGQGPKLLIQFQNNGVVDDSQLPKDRFSAERLKGVDSTLKIQPAKLEDSAVYLCASSSGSSYGYTFGSGTRLTVV.

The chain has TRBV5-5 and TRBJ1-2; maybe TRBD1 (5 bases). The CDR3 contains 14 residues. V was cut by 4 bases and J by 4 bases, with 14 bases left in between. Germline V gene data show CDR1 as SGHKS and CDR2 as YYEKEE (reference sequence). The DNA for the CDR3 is TGTGCCAGCAGCAGGGAGGACATACGCTATGGCTACACCTTC. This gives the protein CASSREDIRYGYTF.

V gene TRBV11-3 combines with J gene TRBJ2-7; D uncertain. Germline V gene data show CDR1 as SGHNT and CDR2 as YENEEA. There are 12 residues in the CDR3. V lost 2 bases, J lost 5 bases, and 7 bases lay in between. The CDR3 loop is CASSLNIDEQYF. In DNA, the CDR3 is TGTGCCAGCAGCTTAAACATCGACGAGCAGTACTTC.

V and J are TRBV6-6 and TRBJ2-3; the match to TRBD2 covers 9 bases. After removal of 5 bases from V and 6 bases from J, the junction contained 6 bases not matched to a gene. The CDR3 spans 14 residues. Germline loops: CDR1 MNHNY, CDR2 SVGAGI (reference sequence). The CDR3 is CASSPGTSYDTQYF. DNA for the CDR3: TGTGCCAGCAGTCCCGGGACTAGCTACGATACGCAGTATTTT.

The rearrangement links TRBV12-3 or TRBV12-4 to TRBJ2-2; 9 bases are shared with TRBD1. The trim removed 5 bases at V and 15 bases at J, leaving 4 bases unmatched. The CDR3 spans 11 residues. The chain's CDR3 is CASSPDRGMFF. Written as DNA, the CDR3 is TGTGCCAGCAGTCCTGACAGGGGGATGTTTTTT.

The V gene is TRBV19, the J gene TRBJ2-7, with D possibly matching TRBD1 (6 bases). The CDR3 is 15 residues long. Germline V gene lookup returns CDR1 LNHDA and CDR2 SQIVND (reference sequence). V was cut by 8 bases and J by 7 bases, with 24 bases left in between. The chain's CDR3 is CASAPQRGIRSEQYF. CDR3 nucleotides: TGTGCCAGTGCCCCCCAGAGGGGGATAAGGAGTGAGCAGTACTTC.

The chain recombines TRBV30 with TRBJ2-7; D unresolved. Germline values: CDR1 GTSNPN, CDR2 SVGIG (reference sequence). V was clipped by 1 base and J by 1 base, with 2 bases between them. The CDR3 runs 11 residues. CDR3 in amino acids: CAWSDSYEQYF. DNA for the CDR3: TGTGCCTGGAGTGATTCCTACGAGCAGTACTTC.

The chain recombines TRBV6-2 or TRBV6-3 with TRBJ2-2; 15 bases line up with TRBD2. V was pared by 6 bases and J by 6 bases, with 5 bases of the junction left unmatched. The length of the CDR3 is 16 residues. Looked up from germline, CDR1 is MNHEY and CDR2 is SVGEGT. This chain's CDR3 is CASSQGLAGGPGELFF. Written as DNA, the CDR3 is TGTGCCAGCAGCCAGGGACTAGCGGGAGGCCCCGGGGAGCTGTTTTTT.

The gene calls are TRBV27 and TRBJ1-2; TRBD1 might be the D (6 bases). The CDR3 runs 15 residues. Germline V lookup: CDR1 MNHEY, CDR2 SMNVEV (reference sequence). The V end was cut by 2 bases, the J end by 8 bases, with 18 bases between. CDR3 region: CASSLKATGGQGYTF. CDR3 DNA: TGTGCCAGCAGTTTAAAGGCCACGGGGGGGCAGGGCTACACCTTC.